These T cell receptor beta chains were read from a single sample in a study of blood T cell repertoires in COVID-19. The assay was immunoSEQ multiplex PCR, and TCRdb's table has in-frame clones only and misses some. This repertoire shows under 250,000 clones, 70% to 85% found once; its top ten account for over 10%. The sample consisted of peripheral blood. These receptors were obtained from a human donor in a cohort sampled during active COVID-19. Each CDR3 is given with its conserved first and last residue. D genes are given only for firm matches. The size entry is marked missing in some rows and otherwise reads once, few, many or a size class.

TGTGCCAGCAGCGCTAGCGGGAGGGGCACAGATACGCAGTATTTT	CASSASGRGTDTQYF	15	TRBV7-6	TRBJ2-3	TRBD2	many
TGCGCCAGCAGCTTCGGGTTGGAGACCCAGTACTTC	CASSFGLETQYF	12	TRBV5-1	TRBJ2-5	-	-
TGCGCCAGCAGCCAAGCCAGCGGGACAACCACAGATACGCAGTATTTT	CASSQASGTTTDTQYF	16	TRBV4-1	TRBJ2-3	-	-
TGTGCCAGCAGTTACTCCCCTGGGTATGCAGGTGGACTAGCCAAAAACATTCAGTACTTC	CASSYSPGYAGGLAKNIQYF	20	TRBV6-2/TRBV6-3	TRBJ2-4	-	-
TGTGCCAGTAGCCCTCCGGACAGGGGGAGAGCTTTCTTT	CASSPPDRGRAFF	13	TRBV19	TRBJ1-1	TRBD1	-
TGTGCCAGTAGTACAGGGGGCGCCGGTTATCAGCCCCAGCATTTT	CASSTGGAGYQPQHF	15	TRBV19	TRBJ1-5	TRBD1	-
TGTGCCAGCAGTTTACTGGCTAGCGGGACAGAGACCCAGTACTTC	CASSLLASGTETQYF	15	TRBV28	TRBJ2-5	TRBD2	-
TGTGCCAGCAGCCCACGGACAGGAAATCAGCCCCAGCATTTT	CASSPRTGNQPQHF	14	TRBV7-2	TRBJ1-5	TRBD1	-
TGTGCCAGTAGTCCCCCCACCAGTAACACCGGGGAGCTGTTTTTT	CASSPPTSNTGELFF	15	TRBV19	TRBJ2-2	-	once
TGTGCCAGCAGTGCCCCACAGGGGCTGTATTATGATGAGCAGTTCTTC	CASSAPQGLYYDEQFF	16	TRBV28	TRBJ2-1	TRBD1	-
TGTGCCAGCAGCCCGCGGGACGTTCGCTACGGCTACACCTTC	CASSPRDVRYGYTF	14	TRBV9	TRBJ1-2	-	-
TGCAGCGTTGCAATCACTAGCGGGTGGAATGAGCAGTTCTTC	CSVAITSGWNEQFF	14	TRBV29-1	TRBJ2-1	TRBD2	-
TGTGCCAGCAGCTTCTCAGGGGGCCAACCCTACGAGCAGTACTTC	CASSFSGGQPYEQYF	15	TRBV5-5	TRBJ2-7	TRBD1	-
TGTGCCAGCAGCTGGGAACGCGGACTAGCGGGCGGCTCCTACGAGCAGTACTTC	CASSWERGLAGGSYEQYF	18	TRBV11-2	TRBJ2-7	TRBD2	once
TGTGCCAGCAGCCAAGGGTCGAGGGGACCCCTTCGGGGGATCCAGTACTTC	CASSQGSRGPLRGIQYF	17	TRBV3-1/TRBV3-2	TRBJ2-5	-	-
TGTGCCAGCAGCCACTCCGGGACAGGGGGGCAGCCCCAGCATTTT	CASSHSGTGGQPQHF	15	TRBV27	TRBJ1-5	TRBD1	-
TGTGCCATCAGTGAGCCCACGACCGGGACAGGGGATCAGCCCCAGCATTTT	CAISEPTTGTGDQPQHF	17	TRBV10-3	TRBJ1-5	TRBD1	-
TGTGCCAGCAGCCTAGTCGGAGGACAGGGACGCTTCGAGCAGTACTTC	CASSLVGGQGRFEQYF	16	TRBV11-2	TRBJ2-7	TRBD1	few
TGTGCCAGCAGTGGGAGAATACGAGATTCCTACGAGCAGTACTTC	CASSGRIRDSYEQYF	15	TRBV27	TRBJ2-7	-	-
TGTGCCAGCAGCCAAGAAGCGGGACTACCCTCAATGAGGGAGCAGTACTTC	CASSQEAGLPSMREQYF	17	TRBV3-1/TRBV3-2	TRBJ2-7	TRBD2	-
TGTGCCAGCAGTCGGGACAGGGGGTCCGACGAGCAGTACTTC	CASSRDRGSDEQYF	14	TRBV6-5	TRBJ2-7	TRBD1	-
TGTGCCAGCGGTAGACAGTCCTACAATGAGCAGTTCTTC	CASGRQSYNEQFF	13	TRBV28	TRBJ2-1	-	-
TGCGCCAGCAGCCTTGACAGGAACACTGAAGCTTTCTTT	CASSLDRNTEAFF	13	TRBV5-1	TRBJ1-1	-	-
TGTGCCAGCAGTTTATCGCCAGGGGCGAGTGAGCAGTTCTTC	CASSLSPGASEQFF	14	TRBV27	TRBJ2-1	-	-
TGCGCCAGCGGTAGCGGCGGCCCCTCCTACAATGAGCAGTTCTTC	CASGSGGPSYNEQFF	15	TRBV5-1	TRBJ2-1	-	-
TGTGCCAGCAGCCAAGGGCTAGCGGAGAACAATGAGCAGTTCTTC	CASSQGLAENNEQFF	15	TRBV4-2	TRBJ2-1	TRBD2	-
TGTGCCAGCTACTTCTCCGGACAGGGGCGGGCCGGGGAGCTGTTTTTT	CASYFSGQGRAGELFF	16	TRBV18	TRBJ2-2	TRBD1	-
TGTGCCGGCGGGAGAGTCCCAAATCAGCCCCAGCATTTT	CAGGRVPNQPQHF	13	TRBV11-2	TRBJ1-5	-	few
TGTGCCAGCATCTCAGCCAGGGGGCGCGTGAACACTGAAGCTTTCTTT	CASISARGRVNTEAFF	16	TRBV7-2	TRBJ1-1	TRBD1	-
TGTGCCAGCAGCCCGGGACTTTATTACGAGCAGTACTTC	CASSPGLYYEQYF	13	TRBV13	TRBJ2-7	-	-
TGTGCCAGCAGCCGACAGGGTACGAGCAATCAGCCCCAGCATTTT	CASSRQGTSNQPQHF	15	TRBV27	TRBJ1-5	TRBD1	-
TGTGCCAGCAGTGATACCCAGGGAAGGGCCTACAATGAGCAGTTCTTC	CASSDTQGRAYNEQFF	16	TRBV6-1	TRBJ2-1	-	once
TGTGCCAGCAGCCATCCCACAGGGGGCGCGTCCTACAATGAGCAGTTCTTC	CASSHPTGGASYNEQFF	17	TRBV16	TRBJ2-1	TRBD1	-
TGTGCCAGTAGTGTCACGACAGGGATCAACACTGAAGCTTTCTTT	CASSVTTGINTEAFF	15	TRBV19	TRBJ1-1	TRBD1	-
TGTGCCAGCAGTGAAGGCCAGGGGCCCTACAATGAGCAGTTCTTC	CASSEGQGPYNEQFF	15	TRBV6-1	TRBJ2-1	-	-
TGTGCCACCAGCAGCTTTGATAGCGGGAGAGGTTATGAGCAGTTCTTC	CATSSFDSGRGYEQFF	16	TRBV15	TRBJ2-1	TRBD2	-
TGTGCCAGCAGTTTAGGTGGCGGGGGCGTGGGGTACGAGCAGTACTTC	CASSLGGGGVGYEQYF	16	TRBV28	TRBJ2-7	-	-
TGTGCCAGCACCCGGCGGCGGGGGGTCGGCACCGGGGAGCTGTTTTTT	CASTRRRGVGTGELFF	16	TRBV7-9	TRBJ2-2	TRBD2	few
TGTGCCAGCAGTTTACACGACAGGGGGCGCAATCAGCCCCAGCATTTT	CASSLHDRGRNQPQHF	16	TRBV28	TRBJ1-5	TRBD1	-
TGTGCCATCAGACCGGGACAGGGGGTTTCACCCCTCCACTTT	CAIRPGQGVSPLHF	14	TRBV10-3	TRBJ1-6	TRBD1	-
TGTGCCAGTAGTATGGACAGAAATCAGCCCCAGCATTTT	CASSMDRNQPQHF	13	TRBV19	TRBJ1-5	-	once
TGTGCCAGCAGCTTATGGACCGGGACTAGCGTAGTAAATGAGCAGTTCTTC	CASSLWTGTSVVNEQFF	17	TRBV5-6	TRBJ2-1	TRBD2	-
TGTGCCAGCTCAACAGGGAGGGTTTACAATCAGCCCCAGCATTTT	CASSTGRVYNQPQHF	15	TRBV18	TRBJ1-5	-	-
TGTGCCAGCACCGACAGGGGGCTTTCGGATACGCAGTATTTT	CASTDRGLSDTQYF	14	TRBV3-1/TRBV3-2	TRBJ2-3	TRBD1	-
TGTGCCAGCAGTTTATATCCGGTGAGCTCTGGGGCCAACGTCCTGACTTTC	CASSLYPVSSGANVLTF	17	TRBV27	TRBJ2-6	-	-
TGTGCCACCTCAAGAGGAGGTAGCGCGAGCTACGAGCAGTACTTC	CATSRGGSASYEQYF	15	TRBV15	TRBJ2-7	-	-
TGTGCCAGCAGTTTCCCACCAGGGATGGGCAATCAGCCCCAGCATTTT	CASSFPPGMGNQPQHF	16	TRBV28	TRBJ1-5	-	-
TGTGCCAGCAGCTTGGGGGACAGGGGAGTTTCACCCCTCCACTTT	CASSLGDRGVSPLHF	15	TRBV5-6	TRBJ1-6	TRBD1	once
TGTGCCTGGAGCGTAAAGACAGGGAACTATGGCTACACCTTC	CAWSVKTGNYGYTF	14	TRBV30	TRBJ1-2	TRBD1	-
TGTGCCAGCAGTGAATCTAGTCTCGAGCAGTTCTTC	CASSESSLEQFF	12	TRBV25-1	TRBJ2-1	-	-